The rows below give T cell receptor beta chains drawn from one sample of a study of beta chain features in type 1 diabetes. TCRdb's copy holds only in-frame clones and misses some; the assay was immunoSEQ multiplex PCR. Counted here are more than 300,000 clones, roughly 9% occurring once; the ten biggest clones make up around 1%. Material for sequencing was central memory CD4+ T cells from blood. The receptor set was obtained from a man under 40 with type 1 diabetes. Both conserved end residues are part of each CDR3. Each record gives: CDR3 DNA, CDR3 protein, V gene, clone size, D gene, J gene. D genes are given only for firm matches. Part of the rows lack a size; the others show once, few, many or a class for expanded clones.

cdr3_nt: TGTGCCAGCAGTTTAAGCGGGGAGCTGTTTTTT; cdr3_aa: CASSLSGELFF; v_call: TRBV27; clone_size: -; d_call: -; j_call: TRBJ2-2
cdr3_nt: TGTGCCAGCAATCGAGAAGGGATTCAAGAGACCCAGTACTTC; cdr3_aa: CASNREGIQETQYF; v_call: TRBV7-2; clone_size: -; d_call: -; j_call: TRBJ2-5
cdr3_nt: TGTGCCTGGCAACCGGGCGGGGGGACCCCAGATACGCAGTATTTT; cdr3_aa: CAWQPGGGTPDTQYF; v_call: TRBV30; clone_size: few; d_call: TRBD2; j_call: TRBJ2-3
cdr3_nt: TGCGCCAGCAGCTGGGACTGGGAAAAACTGTTTTTT; cdr3_aa: CASSWDWEKLFF; v_call: TRBV5-1; clone_size: -; d_call: -; j_call: TRBJ1-4
cdr3_nt: TGCGCCAGCAGCGTTTGGACAGGGGGGAATGGTGGCTACACCTTC; cdr3_aa: CASSVWTGGNGGYTF; v_call: TRBV5-1; clone_size: -; d_call: TRBD1; j_call: TRBJ1-2
cdr3_nt: TGTGCCATCAGTGACAGTACTAGCACAGATACGCAGTATTTT; cdr3_aa: CAISDSTSTDTQYF; v_call: TRBV10-3; clone_size: -; d_call: -; j_call: TRBJ2-3
cdr3_nt: TGCGCCAGCAGTATTCAACAGGGGATGAACACTGAAGCTTTCTTT; cdr3_aa: CASSIQQGMNTEAFF; v_call: TRBV4-3; clone_size: -; d_call: TRBD1; j_call: TRBJ1-1
cdr3_nt: TGTGCCAGCAGCTTAGATTGGGCGTACGGCTACACCTTC; cdr3_aa: CASSLDWAYGYTF; v_call: TRBV7-2; clone_size: few; d_call: -; j_call: TRBJ1-2
cdr3_nt: TGTGCCAGCAGCTTTTTAGGGGAGACCCAGTACTTC; cdr3_aa: CASSFLGETQYF; v_call: TRBV11-2; clone_size: -; d_call: -; j_call: TRBJ2-5
cdr3_nt: TGCGCCAGCAGCCAACTACTCAGCGGGGGGGCCCTGGATACGCAGTATTTT; cdr3_aa: CASSQLLSGGALDTQYF; v_call: TRBV4-3; clone_size: many; d_call: TRBD2; j_call: TRBJ2-3
cdr3_nt: TGTGCCAGCAGTTACGGCAGCACAGATACGCAGTATTTT; cdr3_aa: CASSYGSTDTQYF; v_call: TRBV6-6; clone_size: few; d_call: -; j_call: TRBJ2-3
cdr3_nt: TGTGCCAGCAGTTACCAGGGAGTGAACACTGAAGCTTTCTTT; cdr3_aa: CASSYQGVNTEAFF; v_call: TRBV6-6; clone_size: -; d_call: -; j_call: TRBJ1-1
cdr3_nt: TGTGCCAGCAGTTACGAGCAGCATAGTTCACCCCTCCACTTT; cdr3_aa: CASSYEQHSSPLHF; v_call: TRBV6-6; clone_size: -; d_call: -; j_call: TRBJ1-6
cdr3_nt: TGTGCCAGCAGAAGGACAGAGCAAGAGACCCAGTACTTC; cdr3_aa: CASRRTEQETQYF; v_call: TRBV2; clone_size: few; d_call: -; j_call: TRBJ2-5
cdr3_nt: TGTGCCAGCAGTCTCCCAATGGGCGTTTGGGGCTACACCTTC; cdr3_aa: CASSLPMGVWGYTF; v_call: TRBV28; clone_size: few; d_call: -; j_call: TRBJ1-2
cdr3_nt: TGTGCCAGCTCACCGGGGGAACCCGGCTCTGGAAACACCATATATTTT; cdr3_aa: CASSPGEPGSGNTIYF; v_call: TRBV18; clone_size: -; d_call: -; j_call: TRBJ1-3
cdr3_nt: TGTGCCAGCAGCTTCAGCTCGGCCTACGAGCAGTACTTC; cdr3_aa: CASSFSSAYEQYF; v_call: TRBV7-2; clone_size: few; d_call: -; j_call: TRBJ2-7
cdr3_nt: TGCGCCAGCAGCCAAGAAGGCCAGGGTGGGGGCCCCGGGGAGCTGTTTTTT; cdr3_aa: CASSQEGQGGGPGELFF; v_call: TRBV4-3; clone_size: -; d_call: -; j_call: TRBJ2-2
cdr3_nt: TGTGCCAGCAGTGTCCAGCGGGGGAAGAATGAGCAGTTCTTC; cdr3_aa: CASSVQRGKNEQFF; v_call: TRBV25-1; clone_size: few; d_call: TRBD2; j_call: TRBJ2-1
cdr3_nt: TGTGCCAGCTCACCTGGAGATACGCAGTATTTT; cdr3_aa: CASSPGDTQYF; v_call: TRBV18; clone_size: few; d_call: -; j_call: TRBJ2-3
cdr3_nt: TGTGCCAGCAGCCAAGGTCTTTTTGGGCTGGGTGAGCAGTTCTTC; cdr3_aa: CASSQGLFGLGEQFF; v_call: TRBV4-2; clone_size: few; d_call: -; j_call: TRBJ2-1
cdr3_nt: TGTGCCATCAGTGTTGGACAGGGAAATTCCTCACCCCTCCACTTT; cdr3_aa: CAISVGQGNSSPLHF; v_call: TRBV10-3; clone_size: few; d_call: TRBD1; j_call: TRBJ1-6
cdr3_nt: TGTGCCATCAGACGGGAGGGGCCTTATGGCTACACCTTC; cdr3_aa: CAIRREGPYGYTF; v_call: TRBV10-3; clone_size: few; d_call: -; j_call: TRBJ1-2
cdr3_nt: TGTGCCAGCAGTTACGGGTTAGACTACGAGCAGTACTTC; cdr3_aa: CASSYGLDYEQYF; v_call: TRBV6-5; clone_size: few; d_call: -; j_call: TRBJ2-7
cdr3_nt: TGTGCCAGCAGCCAAAGAAGCCTAGCGGGGCTTGGGACGCAGTATTTT; cdr3_aa: CASSQRSLAGLGTQYF; v_call: TRBV7-2; clone_size: -; d_call: TRBD2; j_call: TRBJ2-3
cdr3_nt: TGTGCCAGCAGTCTAGCGGGGGGAGACAATGAGCAGTTCTTC; cdr3_aa: CASSLAGGDNEQFF; v_call: TRBV28; clone_size: few; d_call: TRBD2; j_call: TRBJ2-1
cdr3_nt: TGTGCCAGCAGCCCTGGGACATGGGGGAGGGATGAGCAGTTCTTC; cdr3_aa: CASSPGTWGRDEQFF; v_call: TRBV5-6; clone_size: few; d_call: -; j_call: TRBJ2-1
cdr3_nt: TGTGCCAGCAGCTTCCGGGACTACACAGATACGCAGTATTTT; cdr3_aa: CASSFRDYTDTQYF; v_call: TRBV7-9; clone_size: few; d_call: TRBD2; j_call: TRBJ2-3
cdr3_nt: TGCGCCAGCAGCTTGGAAGGGACTGCGAACACCGGGGAGCTGTTTTTT; cdr3_aa: CASSLEGTANTGELFF; v_call: TRBV5-1; clone_size: -; d_call: -; j_call: TRBJ2-2
cdr3_nt: TGTGCCAGCAACCAACAGGCCTCCTACGAGCAGTACTTC; cdr3_aa: CASNQQASYEQYF; v_call: TRBV5-6; clone_size: -; d_call: -; j_call: TRBJ2-7
cdr3_nt: TGCGCCAGCAGCCCAGGAGTGAGCTCTGGAAACACCATATATTTT; cdr3_aa: CASSPGVSSGNTIYF; v_call: TRBV5-1; clone_size: many; d_call: -; j_call: TRBJ1-3
cdr3_nt: TGTGCCAGCAGTTACGCTCCCGGGACAGGGGCTTACGAGCAGTACTTC; cdr3_aa: CASSYAPGTGAYEQYF; v_call: TRBV6-5; clone_size: few; d_call: TRBD1; j_call: TRBJ2-7
cdr3_nt: TGCGCCAGCGCCCCGGGACTCTCTGGAAACACCATATATTTT; cdr3_aa: CASAPGLSGNTIYF; v_call: TRBV5-1; clone_size: -; d_call: -; j_call: TRBJ1-3
cdr3_nt: TGTGCCAGCAATAACGGGGGAAACACAGATACGCAGTATTTT; cdr3_aa: CASNNGGNTDTQYF; v_call: TRBV7-2; clone_size: -; d_call: -; j_call: TRBJ2-3
cdr3_nt: TGCGCCAGCAGCCAAGACGCCGGGCAGGGCAATCAGCCCCAGCATTTT; cdr3_aa: CASSQDAGQGNQPQHF; v_call: TRBV4-1; clone_size: -; d_call: -; j_call: TRBJ1-5
cdr3_nt: TGTGCCAGCAGCGTCGGGGACACCGGGGAGCTGTTTTTT; cdr3_aa: CASSVGDTGELFF; v_call: TRBV9; clone_size: few; d_call: -; j_call: TRBJ2-2
cdr3_nt: TGCAGCGTCGACTACGGCGATTATGGCTACACCTTC; cdr3_aa: CSVDYGDYGYTF; v_call: TRBV29-1; clone_size: few; d_call: -; j_call: TRBJ1-2
cdr3_nt: TGTGCCAGCAGCTTAATCCTAGTCTCCAATGAGCAGTTCTTC; cdr3_aa: CASSLILVSNEQFF; v_call: TRBV7-2; clone_size: few; d_call: -; j_call: TRBJ2-1
cdr3_nt: TGTGCCAGCTCACCACAGGGGACAGGGGGGAACAATGAGCAGTTCTTC; cdr3_aa: CASSPQGTGGNNEQFF; v_call: TRBV18; clone_size: few; d_call: TRBD1; j_call: TRBJ2-1
cdr3_nt: TGTGCCTGGAGTGTGGGTCAGACCGACAATGAGCAGTTCTTC; cdr3_aa: CAWSVGQTDNEQFF; v_call: TRBV30; clone_size: -; d_call: -; j_call: TRBJ2-1
cdr3_nt: TGTGCCAGCAGCTTAAGGGTGGGCGAGCAGTACTTC; cdr3_aa: CASSLRVGEQYF; v_call: TRBV7-2; clone_size: many; d_call: -; j_call: TRBJ2-7
cdr3_nt: TGTGCCAGCAGCGTAGCGGCGGGACGGGGCTACGAGCAGTACTTC; cdr3_aa: CASSVAAGRGYEQYF; v_call: TRBV9; clone_size: -; d_call: -; j_call: TRBJ2-7
cdr3_nt: TGTGCTAGCAGCGAAGGCGGCGGGGAGGCAGATACGCAGTATTTT; cdr3_aa: CASSEGGGEADTQYF; v_call: TRBV7-6; clone_size: -; d_call: -; j_call: TRBJ2-3
cdr3_nt: TGTGCCAGCAGCTTAAGTCTTTATCAGCCCCAGCATTTT; cdr3_aa: CASSLSLYQPQHF; v_call: TRBV7-8; clone_size: few; d_call: -; j_call: TRBJ1-5
cdr3_nt: TGTGCCAGCGCGGGCTACGAGCAGTACTTC; cdr3_aa: CASAGYEQYF; v_call: TRBV6-8; clone_size: -; d_call: -; j_call: TRBJ2-7
cdr3_nt: TGCGCCAGCAGCCAAGGTGGACAGGGGGCAACGGGTGAAAAACTGTTTTTT; cdr3_aa: CASSQGGQGATGEKLFF; v_call: TRBV4-1; clone_size: few; d_call: TRBD1; j_call: TRBJ1-4
cdr3_nt: TGTGCCAGCAGCTTACAGGGGGCATATTCACCCCTCCACTTT; cdr3_aa: CASSLQGAYSPLHF; v_call: TRBV7-9; clone_size: -; d_call: TRBD1; j_call: TRBJ1-6
cdr3_nt: TGTGCCAGTAGTATAGGGGCTAGCACAGATACGCAGTATTTT; cdr3_aa: CASSIGASTDTQYF; v_call: TRBV19; clone_size: -; d_call: -; j_call: TRBJ2-3
cdr3_nt: TGTGCCAGCTGCTCAGGGGAAGCTAGTTCACCCCTCCACTTT; cdr3_aa: CASCSGEASSPLHF; v_call: TRBV6-5; clone_size: few; d_call: -; j_call: TRBJ1-6
cdr3_nt: TGTGCCAGCAGCTTGAGGAGTCGAGGAGGTGGCTACACCTTC; cdr3_aa: CASSLRSRGGGYTF; v_call: TRBV7-2; clone_size: few; d_call: -; j_call: TRBJ1-2
cdr3_nt: TGCAGCGTTGAATGGGGATATGGTAGCATTCAGTACTTC; cdr3_aa: CSVEWGYGSIQYF; v_call: TRBV29-1; clone_size: few; d_call: -; j_call: TRBJ2-4
cdr3_nt: TGTGCCAGCAGCCCGCGTCCGGGGGCAAGGGAAAAACTGTTTTTT; cdr3_aa: CASSPRPGAREKLFF; v_call: TRBV13; clone_size: -; d_call: -; j_call: TRBJ1-4
cdr3_nt: TGTGCCAGCAGCCGTACTGGGACAGAGGCCTACGAGCAGTACTTC; cdr3_aa: CASSRTGTEAYEQYF; v_call: TRBV7-8; clone_size: -; d_call: TRBD1; j_call: TRBJ2-7
cdr3_nt: TGTGCCAGCACCCCCGAGGTCGGGGAGACCCAGTACTTC; cdr3_aa: CASTPEVGETQYF; v_call: TRBV2; clone_size: few; d_call: -; j_call: TRBJ2-5
cdr3_nt: TGCGCCAGCAGTCAATACAGGGTACAAGAGACCCAGTACTTC; cdr3_aa: CASSQYRVQETQYF; v_call: TRBV23-1; clone_size: few; d_call: -; j_call: TRBJ2-5
cdr3_nt: TGCGCCAGCAGCCAAGAAGCAGGGCCTTCTCGGGGGGCTTTCTTT; cdr3_aa: CASSQEAGPSRGAFF; v_call: TRBV4-3; clone_size: -; d_call: -; j_call: TRBJ1-1
cdr3_nt: TGTGCCAGTAGTAGGGGCGGACTCCAAGAGACCCAGTACTTC; cdr3_aa: CASSRGGLQETQYF; v_call: TRBV19; clone_size: few; d_call: -; j_call: TRBJ2-5
cdr3_nt: TGTGCCAGCAGTGATGGAGCGAGGGATACGCAGTATTTT; cdr3_aa: CASSDGARDTQYF; v_call: TRBV2; clone_size: -; d_call: -; j_call: TRBJ2-3
cdr3_nt: TGCGCCAGCAGCTCCGGGACTAGCGGGGAAGGGGAGCTGTTTTTT; cdr3_aa: CASSSGTSGEGELFF; v_call: TRBV5-1; clone_size: few; d_call: TRBD2; j_call: TRBJ2-2
cdr3_nt: TGTGCCAGCAGCTTAAGGCTCGGAGACACCGGGGAGCTGTTTTTT; cdr3_aa: CASSLRLGDTGELFF; v_call: TRBV7-2; clone_size: few; d_call: -; j_call: TRBJ2-2